The rows below give T cell receptor beta chains drawn from one sample of a study of blood T cell repertoires in COVID-19. The assay was immunoSEQ multiplex PCR, and TCRdb's table has in-frame clones only and misses some. The sample has 120,000 or so clones; 80% to 90% are singletons. Sequenced sample: peripheral blood. Receptors were obtained from an elderly man with active or convalescent COVID-19. Both conserved end residues are part of each CDR3.

TRBJ1-6 | TRBV4-2 | CASSQEQGATGSPLHF
TRBJ2-7 | TRBV25-1 | CASSETEARYEQYF
TRBJ2-5 | TRBV5-1 | CASHLSAGPPGETQYF
TRBJ1-2 | TRBV5-1 | CASSLTGTAYGYTF
TRBJ2-2 | TRBV12-5 | CASGAGTGVGELFF
TRBJ1-1 | TRBV19 | CASSQTGNTEAFF
TRBJ1-1 | TRBV12-3/TRBV12-4 | CASSWSGGTEAFF
TRBJ2-1 | TRBV18 | CASSPQRTSGGGYNEQFF
TRBJ2-5 | TRBV7-2 | CASSYNKGRGETQYF
TRBJ1-2 | TRBV6-2/TRBV6-3 | CASSSDNYGYTF
TRBJ2-1 | TRBV5-6 | CASSANAGLAVYEQFF
TRBJ2-5 | TRBV12-3/TRBV12-4 | CASSSRETQYF
TRBJ2-1 | TRBV30 | CAWSVMKLADPSSYNEQFF
TRBJ1-5 | TRBV7-8 | CASSFSSNQPQHF
TRBJ1-1 | TRBV7-3 | CASSLIRGTEAFF
TRBJ2-2 | TRBV10-2 | CASGAGGNTGELFF
TRBJ1-1 | TRBV12-5 | CASAQQGNTEAFF
TRBJ2-5 | TRBV29-1 | CSVGGQVETQYF
TRBJ2-5 | TRBV28 | CAIQTFRGGRGETQYF
TRBJ1-5 | TRBV7-2 | CASSFDRAFGSQPQHF
TRBJ1-1 | TRBV19 | CASSLNRDNTEAFF
TRBJ2-1 | TRBV7-3 | CASSLMAGFSYNEQFF
TRBJ1-1 | TRBV4-3 | CASSPARGGDTEAFF
TRBJ1-3 | TRBV28 | CASSLQGSGNTIYF
TRBJ2-3 | TRBV7-2 | CASSRPGSASGGRADTQYF
TRBJ1-2 | TRBV7-2 | CASSLGRTYGYTF
TRBJ2-3 | TRBV27 | CASSSLVTSGATDTQYF
TRBJ2-5 | TRBV5-1 | CASSLRGTGGLETQYF
TRBJ1-2 | TRBV5-1 | CASSQGTGSGYTF
TRBJ1-2 | TRBV19 | CASSIKGVGYTF
TRBJ2-7 | TRBV29-1 | CSVSEGSYEQYF
TRBJ2-2 | TRBV20-1 | CSASMGARTGELFF
TRBJ2-3 | TRBV10-3 | CATRGVLAGATDTQYF
TRBJ2-4 | TRBV7-8 | CASSSTRGSGNIQYF
TRBJ1-4 | TRBV7-2 | CASSLNRATNEKLFF
TRBJ1-3 | TRBV6-1 | CASSEARVSGNTIYF
TRBJ1-6 | TRBV6-2/TRBV6-3 | CASSYQPQVRWDSPLHF
TRBJ1-6 | TRBV28 | CASRTGGSYSPLHF
TRBJ2-2 | TRBV7-8 | CASSSTGLVGELFF
TRBJ1-6 | TRBV6-5 | CASSYRQGATSPLHF
TRBJ2-1 | TRBV5-1 | CASSAAKGSGGYNEQFF
TRBJ1-1 | TRBV5-1 | CASTVAGGTEAFF
TRBJ1-6 | TRBV4-2 | CASNPDRDNSPLHF
TRBJ2-5 | TRBV19 | CASSRNGAAGGKETQYF
TRBJ1-6 | TRBV7-2 | CASSVDSNSPLHF
TRBJ1-6 | TRBV28 | CASSPPGVSPLHF
TRBJ2-3 | TRBV11-3 | CASSFLRGATDTQYF
TRBJ2-2 | TRBV13 | CASSPPLGGRDLNTGELFF
TRBJ2-2 | TRBV21-1 | CASSAVKLTGSVTGELFF
TRBJ2-7 | TRBV29-1 | CSVRTGDYEQYF
TRBJ2-3 | TRBV6-2/TRBV6-3 | CASSPGLAGGIITDTQYF
TRBJ1-2 | TRBV6-5 | CASRPDFLPGGYTF
TRBJ2-3 | TRBV10-1 | CASGRDREADTQYF
TRBJ2-1 | TRBV6-5 | CASSYSQGSYNEQFF
TRBJ2-3 | TRBV6-5 | CASSYGGGSTDTQYF